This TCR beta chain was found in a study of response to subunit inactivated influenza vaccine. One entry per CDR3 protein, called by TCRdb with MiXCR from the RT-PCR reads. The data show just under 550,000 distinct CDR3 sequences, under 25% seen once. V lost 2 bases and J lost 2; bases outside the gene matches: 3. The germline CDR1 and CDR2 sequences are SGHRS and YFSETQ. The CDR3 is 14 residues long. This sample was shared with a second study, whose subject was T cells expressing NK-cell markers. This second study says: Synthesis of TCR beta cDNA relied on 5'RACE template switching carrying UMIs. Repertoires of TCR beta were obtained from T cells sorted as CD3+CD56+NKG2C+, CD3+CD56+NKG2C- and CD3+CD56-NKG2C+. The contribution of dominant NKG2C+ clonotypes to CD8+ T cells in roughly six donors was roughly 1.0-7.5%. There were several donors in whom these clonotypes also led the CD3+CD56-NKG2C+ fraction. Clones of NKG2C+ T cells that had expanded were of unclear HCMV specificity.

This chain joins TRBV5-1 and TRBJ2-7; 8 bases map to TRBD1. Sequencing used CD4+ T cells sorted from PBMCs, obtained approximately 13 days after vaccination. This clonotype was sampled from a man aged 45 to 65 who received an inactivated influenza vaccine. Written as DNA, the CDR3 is TGCGCCAGCAGCTTAAGGACAGGGCCCTACGAGCAGTACTTC. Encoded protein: CASSLRTGPYEQYF.